This is a list of T cell receptor beta chains from one sample in a study of blood T cell repertoires in COVID-19. Clones were read by immunoSEQ multiplex PCR, and TCRdb kept only the in-frame ones, dropping some. Of 200,000 or so clones listed, 88% are singletons. What was sequenced was PBMCs or T cells enriched from blood (not recorded which). The receptor source for this set is a woman aged 25 to 39 who had recovered from COVID-19. Both conserved end residues are part of each CDR3. The order of the fields is J gene, CDR3 length, V gene, D gene, clone size, CDR3 DNA, CDR3 protein. D genes are given only for firm matches. The listing skips clone size in some rows; elsewhere it reads once, few, many or a size class.

TRBJ2-1 17 TRBV19 . . TGTGCCAGTAGAACCGGAAGCACAAGAGGGCCGGAGGGTGAGCAGTTCTTC CASRTGSTRGPEGEQFF
TRBJ2-7 15 TRBV18 . . TGTGCCAGCTCAACAGAATTCCCGGCGAACTACGAGCAGTACTTC CASSTEFPANYEQYF
TRBJ1-5 17 TRBV4-2 . . TGTGCCAGCAGCCAAGATATGGAAGGGGCGAGCAATCAGCCCCAGCATTTT CASSQDMEGASNQPQHF
TRBJ2-3 18 TRBV14 TRBD2 . TGTGCCAGCAGCCAAGGTGCTTGGCTAGCGGGGGGCAAAGATACGCAGTATTTT CASSQGAWLAGGKDTQYF
TRBJ1-1 14 TRBV5-4 . . TGTGCCAGCAGCTTAGGCAGGACAAACACTGAAGCTTTCTTT CASSLGRTNTEAFF
TRBJ2-5 14 TRBV4-1 . . TGCGCCAGCAGCCAAGACGAACTAGTCGAGACCCAGTACTTC CASSQDELVETQYF
TRBJ2-2 14 TRBV6-5 . . TGTGCCAGCAGTTACTCCGACAGCACCGGGGAGCTGTTTTTT CASSYSDSTGELFF
TRBJ2-7 17 TRBV5-5 . . TGTGCCAGCAGCTTGGGTACGGGACACCTACTAACCTACGAGCAGTACTTC CASSLGTGHLLTYEQYF
TRBJ2-7 15 TRBV7-8 . . TGTGCCAGCAGTTTCGAAGGTTACTACTCCTACGAGCAGTACTTC CASSFEGYYSYEQYF
TRBJ1-1 15 TRBV7-9 TRBD1 . TGTGCCAGCAGCTTAGTCAGGGGGGAGGACACTGAAGCTTTCTTT CASSLVRGEDTEAFF
TRBJ2-7 16 TRBV5-1 TRBD1 . TGCGCCAGCAGGGGTGGCTCCGGGACAGGGGCTGGGGAGCAGTACTTC CASRGGSGTGAGEQYF
TRBJ2-3 17 TRBV6-2/TRBV6-3 TRBD2 few TGTGCCAGCAGTTACTTTAGGGTAGCGGGTAGCACAGATACGCAGTATTTT CASSYFRVAGSTDTQYF
TRBJ2-5 16 TRBV4-1 TRBD1 . TGCGCCAGCAGTCAAACAGGGGCTCCTACGAGGGAGACCCAGTACTTC CASSQTGAPTRETQYF
TRBJ2-5 16 TRBV7-8 TRBD2 . TGTGCCAGCAGCGCCAGGACTAGTAATTCCGTAATGGCCCAGTACTTC CASSARTSNSVMAQYF
TRBJ1-1 14 TRBV7-2 . . TGTGCCAGCAGCTTAGTTGGGTCGGGGACTGAAGCTTTCTTT CASSLVGSGTEAFF
TRBJ1-5 15 TRBV12-1 . . TGTGCCAGCACCCCGCGGGGTAGTGGCAATCAGCCCCAGCATTTT CASTPRGSGNQPQHF
TRBJ1-1 13 TRBV29-1 . once TGCAGCGGATCACAGGGACAGAACACTGAAGCTTTCTTT CSGSQGQNTEAFF
TRBJ1-4 15 TRBV19 . . TGTGCCAGTAGTTCACCTCGGGTCTGGGATGAAAAACTGTTTTTT CASSSPRVWDEKLFF
TRBJ1-5 20 TRBV19 TRBD1 many TGTGCCAGTAGTCCCCCGGGACAGAATTGGGTTAGTGGTAGCAATCAGCCCCAGCATTTT CASSPPGQNWVSGSNQPQHF
TRBJ1-1 15 TRBV3-1/TRBV3-2 TRBD1 . TGTGCCAGCAGCCGGGACAGGGGAACGAACACTGAAGCTTTCTTT CASSRDRGTNTEAFF
TRBJ2-5 17 TRBV7-6 TRBD2 . TGTGCCAGCAGCACGCCCGGGACTAGCGGGGTTCAAGAGACCCAGTACTTC CASSTPGTSGVQETQYF
TRBJ2-6 20 TRBV19 TRBD1 . TGTGCCAGTAGTCTACATCGGACAGGGTCCTTATTCTCTGGGGCCAACGTCCTGACTTTC CASSLHRTGSLFSGANVLTF
TRBJ2-1 15 TRBV27 TRBD1 once TGTGCCAGCAGTTTAACAGGGGGCAGCAACAATGAGCAGTTCTTC CASSLTGGSNNEQFF
TRBJ2-7 13 TRBV5-1 . . TGCGCCAGCAGCTTGGATCAGGGAAACGAGCAGTACTTC CASSLDQGNEQYF
TRBJ2-2 13 TRBV12-3/TRBV12-4 . . TGTGCCAGCAGAAGTCAGGGAAGCGGGGAGCTGTTTTTT CASRSQGSGELFF
TRBJ1-2 15 TRBV6-5 TRBD1 . TGTGCCAGCAGTCGTAACCGGGACAGCGGCTATGGCTACACCTTC CASSRNRDSGYGYTF
TRBJ1-2 14 TRBV9 . . TGTGCCAGCAGCGCGCCGGGGAACCACTATGGCTACACCTTC CASSAPGNHYGYTF
TRBJ2-1 15 TRBV27 TRBD2 . TGTGCCAGCAGCGTCCGGACTAGCGGACACAATGAGCAGTTCTTC CASSVRTSGHNEQFF
TRBJ2-1 19 TRBV5-1 . . TGCGCCAGCAGCTCCGGTCGAGTCGGGGTAAATCCTCTCTACAATGAGCAGTTCTTC CASSSGRVGVNPLYNEQFF
TRBJ2-7 15 TRBV5-1 . . TGCGCCAGCAGCTTGTTCGGGGGATGGTCCTACGAGCAGTACTTC CASSLFGGWSYEQYF
TRBJ1-1 14 TRBV7-8 . . TGTGCCAGCAGCTTAGGCAGTCCGAACACTGAAGCTTTCTTT CASSLGSPNTEAFF
TRBJ2-2 15 TRBV5-4 . . TGTGCCAGCAGCTTGGTAGGGAGAGACACCGGGGAGCTGTTTTTT CASSLVGRDTGELFF
TRBJ1-6 15 TRBV5-1 . . TGCGCCAGCAGCTTAGACACACACCCTAATTCACCCCTCCACTTT CASSLDTHPNSPLHF
TRBJ2-5 15 TRBV6-5 TRBD2 . TGTGCCAGCAGCCTCGATGAGCGGGGGAGGGAGACCCAGTACTTC CASSLDERGRETQYF
TRBJ2-5 17 TRBV7-2 TRBD2 . TGTGCCAGCAGCTTAGTGCTAGGGCGGGGGGGCTTAGGGACCCAGTACTTC CASSLVLGRGGLGTQYF
TRBJ1-2 16 TRBV7-9 TRBD1 . TGTGCCAGCAGCCAAGGGGACAGGGAGGGTAGAATTGGCTACACCTTC CASSQGDREGRIGYTF
TRBJ2-7 16 TRBV9 TRBD2 few TGTGCCAGCAGCTCCCCGACTAGCGACGGCTCCTACGAGCAGTACTTC CASSSPTSDGSYEQYF
TRBJ2-3 16 TRBV9 TRBD2 . TGTGCCAGCAGCCTTTATAGCGGGGGGGCAACAGATACGCAGTATTTT CASSLYSGGATDTQYF
TRBJ2-1 16 TRBV5-1 . . TGCGCCAGCAGCTTGTGGACTGATGACTTGTACAATGAGCAGTTCTTC CASSLWTDDLYNEQFF
TRBJ2-5 13 TRBV2 TRBD1 once TGTGCCAGCAGGAGGGGGCCACAAGAGACCCAGTACTTC CASRRGPQETQYF
TRBJ1-3 13 TRBV29-1 . few TGCAGCGTTGAAGATCTCAGTGGAAACACCATATATTTT CSVEDLSGNTIYF
TRBJ1-6 16 TRBV2 TRBD1 . TGTGCCAGCAGTCACTCCGGGACAGGGAGGCGTTCACCCCTCCACTTT CASSHSGTGRRSPLHF
TRBJ2-7 14 TRBV5-4 TRBD2 . TGTGCCAGCAGCTCCGGGACTAGCGGCTACGAGCAGTACTTC CASSSGTSGYEQYF
TRBJ1-1 14 TRBV6-5 . . TGTGCCAGCAGTACAGGGAATCTGAACACTGAAGCTTTCTTT CASSTGNLNTEAFF
TRBJ1-5 14 TRBV27 TRBD1 once TGTGCCAGCAAACCACAGGGGGCCCGGCAGCCCCAGCATTTT CASKPQGARQPQHF
TRBJ2-5 13 TRBV12-3/TRBV12-4 TRBD2 . TGTGCCAGCATTCTGGGACTAGCTGGGCCCCAGTACTTC CASILGLAGPQYF
TRBJ2-7 14 TRBV7-9 TRBD1 . TGTGCCAGCAGCCACAGGACAGGGGGATACGAGCAGTACTTC CASSHRTGGYEQYF
TRBJ2-3 16 TRBV3-1/TRBV3-2 TRBD2 . TGTGCCAGCAGCCCCCTGACTAGCGGGGGAGGAGATACGCAGTATTTT CASSPLTSGGGDTQYF
TRBJ2-7 15 TRBV7-2 TRBD1 . TGTGCCAGCAGCCCCCGACAGGGGAGCTCCTACGAGCAGTACTTC CASSPRQGSSYEQYF
TRBJ2-3 14 TRBV4-2 TRBD2 . TGTGCCAGCCGTAGCGGGGGGGCGACAGATACGCAGTATTTT CASRSGGATDTQYF
TRBJ2-7 15 TRBV6-2/TRBV6-3 . . TGTGCCAGCAGTTACTCGGACACCAGCTCCTACGAGCAGTACTTC CASSYSDTSSYEQYF
TRBJ2-7 14 TRBV3-1/TRBV3-2 TRBD1 . TGTGCCAGCGGCCAGGGGGCAACCTCCTACGAGCAGTACTTC CASGQGATSYEQYF
TRBJ2-5 16 TRBV4-3 TRBD2 . TGCGCCAGCAGCCAAGACTGGAGCGGGGGGGGAAAGACCCAGTACTTC CASSQDWSGGGKTQYF